This T cell receptor (beta chain) was captured by sequencing in a study of blood T cell repertoires in COVID-19. TCRdb's copy holds only in-frame clones and misses some; the assay was immunoSEQ multiplex PCR. The table includes hundreds of thousands of clones, roughly 89% detected once. The CDR3 consists of 21 residues. The trim removed 3 bases at V and 3 bases at J, leaving 22 bases unmatched. CDR1 and CDR2 (germline): KGHSH, LQKENI. Sequencing was carried out using PBMCs or T cells enriched from blood (not recorded which). The sequence was obtained from a woman between 18 and 30 years old with acute COVID-19. This chain uses TRBV18 with TRBJ1-1; TRBD1 matches at 10 bases. CDR3 in amino acids: CASSPLPTLWGQGNVDTEAFF. The CDR3 nucleotides are TGTGCCAGCTCACCGCTACCGACTCTTTGGGGACAGGGGAACGTAGACACTGAAGCTTTCTTT.